The 23 T cell receptor beta chains below all came from one sample that was sequenced in a study of blood T cell repertoires in COVID-19. Sequencing was performed with immunoSEQ multiplex PCR; in TCRdb, only in-frame clones are kept and a portion is missing. The data hold 35,000 or so clones, with around 90% observed a single time. The sequenced material came from peripheral blood. Receptors originate from a human donor in a cohort sampled during active COVID-19.

The genes are TRBV3-1 (or the pseudogene TRBV3-2) and TRBJ2-5; no clear D. This CDR3 spans 17 amino acids. V lost 0 bases and J 1 base, leaving 15 bases between the germline ends. Germline assignment: CDR1 LGHDT and CDR2 YNNKEL (reference sequence). CDR3 in amino acids: CASSQDRSVEAQETQYF. CDR3 DNA sequence: TGTGCCAGCAGCCAAGATAGGAGCGTCGAGGCCCAAGAGACCCAGTACTTC.

In its sample, this clone was seen once. The chain is built from TRBV5-5 and TRBJ2-5; TRBD2 matches at 7 bases. The CDR3 loop spans 15 amino acids. Germline assignment: CDR1 SGHKS and CDR2 YYEKEE (reference sequence). With V trimmed by 2 bases and J by 5 bases, 9 bases remained unmatched. CDR3 in amino acids: CASSFRRGSRETQYF. The CDR3 nucleotides read TGTGCCAGCAGCTTTCGGCGGGGGAGCCGGGAGACCCAGTACTTC.

This chain uses TRBV19 with TRBJ1-5, with TRBD1 matching over 8 bases. V trimming: 1 base; J trimming: 10 bases; junction bases outside the gene matches: 24. Germline CDR1 and CDR2: LNHDA and SQIVND (reference sequence). The CDR3 is made up of 20 amino acids. The CDR3 nucleotides are TGTGCCAGTAGTATAGCGGTGGGACAGGCCTCGTGGCTAACTGAAAGCCCCCAGCATTTT. The encoded protein is CASSIAVGQASWLTESPQHF.

This clone appeared a few times. The chain employs TRBV27 and TRBJ2-4; TRBD1 matches 8 bases. Germline V CDR1 and CDR2: MNHEY, SMNVEV (reference sequence). The ends lost 6 bases at V and 3 bases at J; junction bases unmatched: 7. The length of the CDR3 is 15 residues. CDR3 nucleotide sequence: TGTGCCAGCAGAAGCGCAGGACAGGGCAAAAACATTCAGTACTTC. Translated: CASRSAGQGKNIQYF.

This clone has just one count. V is TRBV24-1 and J is TRBJ2-1; 9 bases fit TRBD2. The germline V gene has CDR1 KGHDR and CDR2 SFDVKD. The V gene end was trimmed by 9 bases and the J gene end by 8 bases; junction bases not matched to a gene: 16. The CDR3 is 16 residues long. DNA of the CDR3: TGTGCCACCTCCCCCTCGGCGGGAGGGGCCCGCGATGAGCAGTTCTTC. Translating gives CATSPSAGGARDEQFF.

The chain couples TRBV5-1 to TRBJ2-1, with unresolved D. Looked up from germline, CDR1 is SGHRS and CDR2 is YFSETQ. V lost 4 bases, J lost 6 bases, and 14 bases lay in between. This CDR3 comprises 14 residues. Here the CDR3 reads CASSRLGGLNEQFF. The CDR3 DNA reads as TGCGCCAGCAGCCGACTTGGCGGCCTCAATGAGCAGTTCTTC.

The V call is TRBV6-5, the J call TRBJ2-3; TRBD1 aligns across 9 bases. In germline, CDR1 is MNHEY, CDR2 SVGAGI. The CDR3 sequence is 14 residues long. J was trimmed by 3 bases and V by 6 bases; bases with no gene match: 4. The CDR3: CASSTDRGTDTQYF. In DNA form, the CDR3 reads TGTGCCAGCAGCACAGACAGGGGGACAGATACGCAGTATTTT.

The V call is TRBV5-6, the J call TRBJ2-5, with TRBD2 as a possible D gene (5 bases). The CDR3 runs 18 residues. Germline-derived CDR1 and CDR2 are SGHDT and YYEEEE. V gave up 1 base and J gave up 2 bases, with 21 bases separating them. In nucleotides, the CDR3 is TGTGCCAGCAGCTTGCGCTCCCTTTTGGCCCCGGGGCAAGAGACCCAGTACTTC. Translation gives CASSLRSLLAPGQETQYF. Looking up the rest from reference TRBV5-6 and TRBJ2-5 gives the full variable domain: DAGVTQSPTHLIKTRGQQVTLRCSPKSGHDTVSWYQQALGQGPQFIFQYYEEEERQRGNFPDRFSGHQFPNYSSELNVNALLLGDSALYLCASSLRSLLAPGQETQYFGPGTRLLVL.

The chain recombines TRBV7-3 with TRBJ2-1, with TRBD2 identical over 10 bases. Germline V gives CDR1 SGHTA, CDR2 FQGTGA. With V trimmed by 3 bases and J by 10 bases, 12 bases remained unmatched. This CDR3 has 16 amino acids. Here the CDR3 reads CASSFTSGNREHEQFF. The CDR3 DNA follows: TGTGCCAGCAGCTTTACTAGCGGGAACAGGGAGCACGAGCAGTTCTTC.

The V and J genes are TRBV6-5 and TRBJ1-2, with D tentatively TRBD1 (6 bases). Germline lookup yields CDR1 MNHEY and CDR2 SVGAGI. CDR3 length: 15 amino acids. V was clipped by 2 bases and J by 6 bases, with 16 bases between them. The CDR3 region has the DNA TGTGCCAGCAGTTACGGAACGGACAGAGGGCATGGCTACACCTTC. Translation: CASSYGTDRGHGYTF.

The rearrangement uses TRBV2 and TRBJ2-5, with 8 bases aligning to TRBD2. The CDR3 is 12 residues long. Losses at the gene ends were 10 bases for V and 6 bases for J; bases not matched to a gene: 7. Germline V lookup: CDR1 SNHLY, CDR2 FYNNEI. Here the CDR3 reads CATGGAGKTQYF. In DNA form, the CDR3 reads TGTGCCACCGGGGGGGCTGGGAAGACCCAGTACTTC.

The chain links TRBV2 to TRBJ2-5; D perhaps matches TRBD1 (6 bases). Trimming took 4 bases from V and 2 from J, leaving 11 bases between them. The CDR3 is made up of 14 amino acids. CDR1 and CDR2 (germline): SNHLY, FYNNEI. This CDR3 is CASSGSTGQETQYF. In DNA, the CDR3 is TGTGCCAGCAGTGGGTCGACAGGTCAAGAGACCCAGTACTTC.

The chain employs TRBV5-6 and TRBJ2-7; 7 bases match TRBD2. Germline V gene data show CDR1 as SGHDT and CDR2 as YYEEEE. The ends lost 2 bases at V and 7 bases at J; junction bases unmatched: 9. The CDR3 totals 14 residues. The CDR3 sequence: CASSLLAGVGEQYF. CDR3 DNA: TGTGCCAGCAGCTTATTGGCGGGAGTTGGGGAGCAGTACTTC.

This chain links TRBV3-1 (or the pseudogene TRBV3-2) with TRBJ2-5; 16 bases are a match to TRBD2. The germline gives CDR1 LGHDT, CDR2 YNNKEL (reference sequence). This CDR3 contains 16 residues. Trimming removed 6 bases from V and 5 bases from J; junction bases left unmatched: 6. This CDR3 reads CASSRGTSGGAETQYF. The CDR3 nucleotides read TGTGCCAGCAGTCGTGGGACTAGCGGGGGGGCGGAGACCCAGTACTTC.

This clone showed up just a few times. The genes are TRBV6-5 and TRBJ1-4, with D maybe TRBD1 (6 bases). Trimming stripped 6 bases from V and 7 bases from J, with 12 bases between. This CDR3 has 13 residues. CDR1 is MNHEY and CDR2 is SVGAGI in the germline V gene. In nucleotides, the CDR3 is TGTGCCAGCAGGCCAGGGGACGTTGAAAAACTGTTTTTT. This translates into CASRPGDVEKLFF.

This chain joins TRBV5-1 and TRBJ2-2; D is undetermined. Germline CDR1 and CDR2: SGHRS and YFSETQ. V lost 3 bases and J 4 bases, leaving 7 bases between the germline ends. The CDR3 has 13 amino acids. The CDR3 loop reads CASSSLGTGELFF. Here the CDR3 DNA reads TGCGCCAGCAGCTCCCTAGGCACCGGGGAGCTGTTTTTT.

The V call is TRBV18, the J call TRBJ2-1; 8 bases fit TRBD1. Germline V gives CDR1 KGHSH, CDR2 LQKENI. J lost 6 bases, V lost 6 bases, and 10 bases had no gene match. This CDR3 is built from 15 residues. Written as DNA, the CDR3 is TGTGCCAGCTCTACCGGGACAGGAGCATTCAATGAGCAGTTCTTC. This sequence encodes CASSTGTGAFNEQFF.

V and J are TRBV5-1 and TRBJ2-7; the D gene is possibly TRBD1 (5 bases). CDR3 length: 13 residues. The V end lost 4 bases, the J end lost 1 base, and 9 bases lay between the germline ends. CDR1 and CDR2 (germline): SGHRS, YFSETQ. The CDR3 reads CASSMTVSYEQYF. CDR3 DNA: TGCGCCAGCAGCATGACAGTGTCCTACGAGCAGTACTTC.

The chain uses TRBV18 and TRBJ2-3; D is uncertain. Germline V gene sequence: CDR1 KGHSH, CDR2 LQKENI. V was trimmed by 1 base and J by 5 bases, leaving 13 bases between them. The length of the CDR3 is 15 residues. The CDR3 sequence is CASSPLLHGEDTQYF. For the CDR3, the DNA is TGTGCCAGCTCACCACTTTTGCACGGAGAAGATACGCAGTATTTT.

This clone came up once. The gene calls are TRBV28 and TRBJ2-1; D may be TRBD2 (6 bases). V lost 6 bases to trimming and J lost 10 bases, with 19 bases between them. CDR3 length equals 14 residues. Germline values: CDR1 MDHEN, CDR2 SYDVKM. CDR3 sequence (DNA): TGTGCCAGCAGACCCGGGGGAACTAGAGGCGAGCAGTTCTTC. Protein: CASRPGGTRGEQFF. The full variable domain, with the rest looked up from reference TRBV28 and TRBJ2-1, is DVKVTQSSRYLVKRTGEKVFLECVQDMDHENMFWYRQDPGLGLRLIYFSYDVKMKEKGDIPEGYSVSREKKERFSLILESASTNQTSMYLCASRPGGTRGEQFFGPGTRLTVL.

This chain links TRBV19 with TRBJ2-6; TRBD1 is a possible D gene (6 bases). Germline assignment: CDR1 LNHDA and CDR2 SQIVND (reference sequence). V gave up 4 bases and J gave up 4 bases, with 11 bases separating them. The CDR3 sequence is 15 residues long. The CDR3 region is CASSTPGAGANVLTF. The DNA of the CDR3 is TGTGCCAGTAGTACCCCAGGGGCCGGGGCCAACGTCCTGACTTTC.

This clone has just one count. The rearrangement joins TRBV7-2 to TRBJ2-7, with D maybe TRBD1 (7 bases). The germline CDR1 and CDR2 sequences are SGHTA and FQGNSA. Trimming shortened V by 2 bases and J by 4 bases, and 15 bases separated the two germline ends. The CDR3 runs 15 residues. The CDR3 DNA follows: TGTGCCAGCAGCTTACGTGGAGGGGGCGAGTACGAGCAGTACTTC. Its protein is CASSLRGGGEYEQYF.

V gene TRBV6-5 combines with J gene TRBJ2-1; perhaps TRBD1 as D (5 bases). CDR1 MNHEY and CDR2 SVGAGI come from the germline V gene. The V gene lost 6 bases and the J gene lost 0 bases, with 9 bases spanning the gap. The CDR3 runs to 14 residues. This CDR3 reads CASSADISYNEQFF. The DNA of the CDR3 is TGTGCCAGCAGCGCGGACATCTCCTACAATGAGCAGTTCTTC.